This is a list of T cell receptor beta chains from one sample in a study of OX40 agonist ivuxolimab in advanced cancers. TCRdb keeps only in-frame clones here, not all; method: immunoSEQ multiplex PCR. The sample holds 35,000 to 45,000 clones, about 85% seen once. Material: CD4+ or CD8+ T cells sorted from blood, obtained in a trial of the OX40 agonist ivuxolimab. The receptors shown here come from an adult with an advanced solid tumor such as melanoma, head and neck, liver or kidney cancer. Both conserved end residues are part of each CDR3. A D gene is named only where the DNA matches it firmly. Clone size is shown for a subset of rows, as once, few, many or a class of expanded clone.

abundance	d_gene	v_gene	j_gene	len	CDR3aa	CDR3nt
.	.	TRBV5-4	TRBJ2-1	17	CASKERGGYSSYNEQFF	TGTGCCAGCAAAGAGCGAGGGGGGTACAGCTCCTACAATGAGCAGTTCTTC
.	.	TRBV7-8	TRBJ2-5	15	CASATRTARQETQYF	TGTGCCAGCGCGACGCGGACGGCCAGGCAAGAGACCCAGTACTTC
.	.	TRBV7-3	TRBJ1-6	16	CASSLRGGSANSPLHF	TGTGCCAGCAGCTTAAGGGGGGGATCGGCTAATTCACCCCTCCACTTT
.	.	TRBV25-1	TRBJ1-2	13	CASSGSRVYGYTF	TGTGCCAGCAGTGGGTCCAGGGTTTATGGCTACACCTTC
.	TRBD2	TRBV7-2	TRBJ2-5	14	CASSFQAGGETQYF	TGTGCCAGCAGCTTTCAAGCGGGGGGAGAGACCCAGTACTTC
once	TRBD1	TRBV18	TRBJ1-4	15	CASSPLQGSGEKLFF	TGTGCCAGCTCACCACTACAGGGGTCGGGTGAAAAACTGTTTTTT
.	.	TRBV2	TRBJ1-1	15	CASSGEGRRNTEAFF	TGTGCCAGCAGTGGTGAAGGGAGGCGGAACACTGAAGCTTTCTTT
.	.	TRBV7-2	TRBJ2-4	12	CASSLGLNIQYF	TGTGCCAGCAGCCTCGGACTAAACATTCAGTACTTC
.	.	TRBV10-3	TRBJ2-2	16	CAINEGPTTDTGELFF	TGTGCCATCAATGAGGGCCCTACTACGGACACCGGGGAGCTGTTTTTT
.	TRBD2	TRBV27	TRBJ2-3	15	CASSLLRGVRDTQYF	TGTGCCAGCAGTTTGTTGCGGGGGGTCAGAGATACGCAGTATTTT
.	.	TRBV15	TRBJ2-5	13	CATSWGKKETQYF	TGTGCCACCAGCTGGGGGAAAAAAGAGACCCAGTACTTC
.	.	TRBV4-1	TRBJ1-2	16	CASSQDPGGHNYGYTF	TGCGCCAGCAGCCAAGACCCTGGAGGGCACAACTATGGCTACACCTTC
.	.	TRBV6-1	TRBJ2-1	15	CASSELAGAPNEQFF	TGTGCCAGCAGTGAGCTTGCGGGGGCTCCCAATGAGCAGTTCTTC
.	.	TRBV6-1	TRBJ2-7	10	CASSDSEQYF	TGTGCCAGCAGTGATAGCGAGCAGTACTTC
.	.	TRBV6-1	TRBJ2-7	14	CASRTGTGTYEQYF	TGTGCCAGCAGAACCGGGACGGGAACCTACGAGCAGTACTTC
few	.	TRBV30	TRBJ1-5	13	CAWARDINQPQHF	TGTGCCTGGGCCCGGGACATCAATCAGCCCCAGCATTTT
.	.	TRBV27	TRBJ1-5	16	CASSLKGPTNTQPQHF	TGTGCCAGCAGTTTAAAGGGACCCACGAACACTCAGCCCCAGCATTTT
.	TRBD1	TRBV7-9	TRBJ1-3	15	CASSFNQGAGNTIYF	TGTGCCAGCAGCTTTAACCAGGGGGCGGGAAACACCATATATTTT
.	.	TRBV5-6	TRBJ2-3	13	CASSLAETDTQYF	TGTGCCAGCAGCTTAGCGGAAACAGATACGCAGTATTTT
.	.	TRBV15	TRBJ2-3	13	CATSRDREDTQYF	TGTGCCACCAGCAGAGATCGCGAAGATACGCAGTATTTT
.	.	TRBV6-5	TRBJ2-2	14	CASSYYEGGGELFF	TGTGCCAGCAGTTACTACGAGGGTGGCGGGGAGCTGTTTTTT
.	.	TRBV6-6	TRBJ2-5	16	CASSRRDTTRTETQYF	TGTGCCAGCAGTAGACGGGACACCACACGAACGGAGACCCAGTACTTC
.	.	TRBV11-2	TRBJ2-1	14	CASSPDRSYNEQFF	TGTGCCAGCAGTCCCGACAGGTCCTACAATGAGCAGTTCTTC
.	.	TRBV5-4	TRBJ2-3	14	CASSFPDSTDTQYF	TGTGCCAGCAGCTTCCCGGACTCCACAGATACGCAGTATTTT
.	.	TRBV21-1	TRBJ2-1	16	CASGGSGSHRGNEQFF	TGTGCCAGTGGGGGGTCAGGGAGTCATCGCGGGAATGAGCAGTTCTTC
.	.	TRBV4-3	TRBJ1-6	17	CASSHHGEGERNSPLHF	TGCGCCAGCAGCCACCACGGGGAGGGGGAGCGGAATTCACCCCTCCACTTT
.	.	TRBV7-8	TRBJ2-7	13	CASSSFETGEQYF	TGTGCCAGCAGCTCCTTCGAGACGGGCGAGCAGTACTTC
.	.	TRBV30	TRBJ1-2	14	CAWSSGFMALGYTF	TGTGCCTGGAGTTCCGGGTTTATGGCGCTCGGCTACACCTTC
.	TRBD1	TRBV6-5	TRBJ2-1	12	CASRTPGGPQFF	TGTGCCAGCAGAACCCCAGGGGGACCGCAGTTCTTC
.	.	TRBV14	TRBJ1-1	14	CASSSRTGNTEAFF	TGTGCCAGCAGCTCCCGGACTGGGAACACTGAAGCTTTCTTT
.	TRBD1	TRBV6-5	TRBJ1-3	15	CASSNRGRTGNTIYF	TGTGCCAGCAGCAACAGGGGGCGAACAGGAAACACCATATATTTT
.	.	TRBV7-2	TRBJ2-3	15	CASSLGGGPPDTQYF	TGTGCCAGCAGCTTAGGGGGGGGGCCCCCAGATACGCAGTATTTT
.	TRBD1	TRBV19	TRBJ1-3	19	CASSFFGRRGSHSGNTIYF	TGTGCCAGTAGTTTTTTCGGACGCAGGGGGAGCCACTCTGGAAACACCATATATTTT
.	TRBD2	TRBV14	TRBJ2-2	16	CASSPLAQRGTGELFF	TGTGCCAGCAGCCCACTAGCCCAGCGGGGCACCGGGGAGCTGTTTTTT
.	TRBD1	TRBV12-5	TRBJ1-5	15	CASGPDRASNQPQHF	TGTGCTAGTGGACCGGACAGGGCTAGCAATCAGCCCCAGCATTTT
.	.	TRBV10-3	TRBJ2-5	15	CAISESSTGRETQYF	TGTGCCATCAGTGAGTCGTCAACAGGGAGGGAGACCCAGTACTTC
.	.	TRBV6-1	TRBJ1-1	13	CASSEGSLGWLFF	TGTGCCAGCAGTGAAGGAAGTCTGGGATGGTTGTTCTTT
.	.	TRBV21-1	TRBJ2-7	15	CASSKVPGQGAVQYF	TGTGCCAGCAGCAAAGTACCGGGACAGGGGGCGGTGCAGTACTTC
.	.	TRBV5-5	TRBJ2-7	15	CASSLLPQSSYEQYF	TGTGCCAGCAGCTTGCTTCCGCAGAGCTCCTACGAGCAGTACTTC
.	.	TRBV6-6	TRBJ2-4	15	CASSYGGGVKNIQYF	TGTGCCAGCAGTTATGGAGGGGGCGTCAAAAACATTCAGTACTTC
.	.	TRBV11-2	TRBJ2-1	12	CASSPSTGEQFF	TGTGCCAGCAGCCCCAGCACCGGTGAGCAGTTCTTC
.	.	TRBV13	TRBJ1-1	14	CASSSGGTNTEAFF	TGTGCCAGCAGCTCCGGAGGGACGAACACTGAAGCTTTCTTT
.	.	TRBV7-9	TRBJ2-3	11	CASEGTDTQYF	TGTGCCAGCGAAGGCACAGATACGCAGTATTTT
few	TRBD2	TRBV7-2	TRBJ2-7	14	CASSLRGGNNEQYF	TGTGCCAGCAGCTTACGCGGGGGGAATAACGAGCAGTACTTC
.	.	TRBV7-8	TRBJ1-3	14	CASSLGLSGNTIYF	TGTGCCAGCAGCTTAGGGTTATCTGGAAACACCATATATTTT
.	.	TRBV19	TRBJ1-3	16	CASMVWGRSSGNTIYF	TGTGCCAGTATGGTCTGGGGAAGGAGCTCTGGAAACACCATATATTTT
.	.	TRBV5-6	TRBJ2-3	13	CASSLGGPDTQYF	TGTGCCAGCAGCTTGGGGGGGCCGGATACGCAGTATTTT
once	.	TRBV19	TRBJ1-1	14	CASSRLQVNTEAFF	TGTGCCAGTAGTAGATTACAGGTGAACACTGAAGCTTTCTTT
.	.	TRBV18	TRBJ2-7	16	CASSQTSPGLWGEQYF	TGTGCCAGCTCACAAACATCACCGGGACTCTGGGGCGAGCAGTACTTC
.	.	TRBV14	TRBJ2-1	13	CASSQVWDNEQFF	TGTGCCAGCAGCCAAGTGTGGGACAATGAGCAGTTCTTC
.	.	TRBV25-1	TRBJ2-6	17	CASSGHTVRSGANVLTF	TGTGCCAGCAGTGGACACACGGTTCGCTCTGGGGCCAACGTCCTGACTTTC